The next 15 T cell receptor beta chains were all read from a single sample in a study of T cells in Graves' hyperthyroidism and ophthalmopathy. TCR beta CDR3 regions were amplified from RNA transcripts. Using the HTBI primer set, a first-round RT-PCR was run on the TCR CDR3. TCRdb fed the multiplex PCR reads into MiXCR, producing one record per CDR3 protein. The sample records under 400,000 distinct CDR3 sequences, 20% to 25% being singletons. Input material: blood. These receptors were obtained from a man between 50 and 59 years old with Graves' hyperthyroidism.

This clonotype was seen many times. CDR3 DNA: TGTGCCAGCAGCTTAGCGGGGGGAGCGCGAGAGCAGTACTTC. Translated: CASSLAGGAREQYF. The chain joins TRBV7-2 to TRBJ2-7; tentative D call: TRBD2 (6 bases). The CDR3 has 14 residues. V lost 0 bases, J lost 7 bases, and 13 bases lay in between. Germline V gene lookup returns CDR1 SGHTA and CDR2 FQGNSA. The whole variable domain, filled in from reference TRBV7-2 and TRBJ2-7, reads GAGVSQSPSNKVTEKGKDVELRCDPISGHTALYWYRQSLGQGLEFLIYFQGNSAPDKSGLPSDRFSAERTGGSVSTLTIQRTQQEDSAVYLCASSLAGGAREQYFGPGTRLTVT.

This clonotype has at least ten counts. This chain links TRBV3-1 with TRBJ1-1; a weak D match, TRBD1 (5 bases). The germline V gene encodes CDR1 LGHDT and CDR2 YNNKEL (reference sequence). The CDR3 consists of 12 residues. The V end lost 8 bases, the J end lost 3 bases, and 10 bases lay between the germline ends. The CDR3 coding sequence is TGTGCCAGCGGGACTTGGGACACTGAAGCTTTCTTT. Its protein product is CASGTWDTEAFF.

The table lists this clonotype with a few counts. J is TRBJ1-1 and V is TRBV3-1; D is perhaps TRBD1 (5 bases). V was shortened by 1 base and J by 11 bases, with 8 bases between the two germline ends. Germline V CDR1 and CDR2: LGHDT, YNNKEL (reference sequence). The CDR3 covers 11 residues. CDR3 protein: CASSQGGWAFF. The CDR3 DNA sequence: TGTGCCAGCAGCCAAGGGGGGTGGGCTTTCTTT.

The gene calls are TRBV30 and TRBJ2-7, with 13 positions matching TRBD2. Germline loops: CDR1 GTSNPN, CDR2 SVGIG (reference sequence). J was trimmed by 2 bases and V by 1 base; bases with no gene match: 8. The CDR3 contains 17 residues. CDR3 sequence reads: CAWSAGTSGKRTYEQYF. The CDR3 region has the DNA TGTGCCTGGAGTGCCGGGACTAGCGGGAAAAGGACCTACGAGCAGTACTTC.

This clonotype was counted at least ten times. The V and J genes are TRBV18 and TRBJ2-3; perhaps TRBD1 as D (6 bases). CDR3 length equals 12 residues. From germline, CDR1 is KGHSH and CDR2 LQKENI. Trimming cost V 6 bases and J 3 bases, with 7 bases left between them. Written as DNA, the CDR3 is TGTGCCAGCTCGCAGGGGACAGATACGCAGTATTTT. Its translation is CASSQGTDTQYF.

This clonotype has only a few counts. The gene calls are TRBV20-1 and TRBJ2-1, with a weak D call TRBD1 (6 bases). The CDR3 extends over 13 amino acids. Germline V gene sequence: CDR1 DFQATT, CDR2 SNEGSKA (reference sequence). Trimming removed 7 bases at V and 0 bases at J, with 10 bases between. The CDR3 protein is CSGAGDSYNEQFF. The CDR3 DNA reads TGCAGTGGTGCAGGGGACTCCTACAATGAGCAGTTCTTC.

This clonotype occurred many times. The genes are TRBV27 and TRBJ2-1, with a tentative D call TRBD2 (6 bases). The CDR3 is made up of 15 amino acids. Per the germline V gene, CDR1 is MNHEY and CDR2 is SMNVEV (reference sequence). Deletions cut 3 bases from V and 2 bases from J, with 11 bases between. The CDR3 DNA is TGTGCCAGCAGTTTGAGGGGAGGTCCCTACAATGAGCAGTTCTTC. Translation: CASSLRGGPYNEQFF.

The chain combines TRBV7-9 with TRBJ2-7; 9 nucleotides match TRBD1. The J segment lost 0 bases and the V segment lost 5 bases, leaving 11 bases of the junction unmatched. The V gene's germline CDR1 is SEHNR and CDR2 FQNEAQ (reference sequence). The CDR3 covers 17 residues. The DNA for the CDR3 is TGTGCCAGCAGCACGTTCGCCGGGACAGGGAGCTCCTACGAGCAGTACTTC. Protein product: CASSTFAGTGSSYEQYF.

The gene calls are TRBV19 and TRBJ2-7, with 8 positions matching TRBD2. CDR1 LNHDA and CDR2 SQIVND come from the germline V gene (reference sequence). This CDR3 contains 16 residues. The trim removed 3 bases at V and 2 bases at J, leaving 9 bases unmatched. The CDR3 is CASSIPREGGPYEQYF. The DNA for the CDR3 is TGTGCCAGTAGTATCCCTCGGGAGGGAGGCCCCTACGAGCAGTACTTC.

In regard to this clonotype: One junction end does not reproduce the germline sequence, and a read error may be involved. The gene calls are TRBV5-6 and TRBJ1-1; weak D call: TRBD1 (5 bases). The CDR3 totals 17 residues. The germline CDR1 and CDR2 sequences are SGHDT and YYEEEE. The CDR3 region is CASSLVGGDGVNTVAFF. DNA of the CDR3: TGTGCCAGCAGCTTGGTTGGGGGGGATGGGGTGAACACTGTAGCTTTCTTT. The full variable domain, rest sourced from reference TRBV5-6 and TRBJ1-1, is DAGVTQSPTHLIKTRGQQVTLRCSPKSGHDTVSWYQQALGQGPQFIFQYYEEEERQRGNFPDRFSGHQFPNYSSELNVNALLLGDSALYLCASSLVGGDGVNTVAFFGQGTRLTVV.

This clonotype was observed a handful of times. The chain has TRBV2 and TRBJ1-1; 7 bases agree with TRBD1. The CDR3 extends over 16 amino acids. Germline V CDR1 and CDR2: SNHLY, FYNNEI. V shed 0 bases and J 1 base; nucleotides not matched to a gene: 5. The CDR3 protein is CASSEAMTGRNTEAFF. DNA of the CDR3: TGTGCCAGCAGTGAAGCGATGACAGGGCGGAACACTGAAGCTTTCTTT.

This clonotype appeared many times. The rearrangement links TRBV7-3 to TRBJ2-3; TRBD2 might be the D (6 bases). CDR1 is SGHTA, CDR2 FQGTGA, per germline. Trimming cost V 1 base and J 5 bases, with 13 bases left between them. The CDR3 covers 15 residues. Here the CDR3 reads CASSLSGGKGDTQYF. CDR3 bases: TGTGCCAGCAGCTTAAGTGGCGGGAAGGGAGATACGCAGTATTTT.

DNA for the CDR3: TGCAGTGCTAGTTCGTCCGCCAACACTGAAGCTTTCTTT. Encoded protein: CSASSSANTEAFF. V gene TRBV20-1 combines with J gene TRBJ1-1; D ambiguous. V was shortened by 3 bases and J by 2 bases, with 10 bases between the two germline ends. This CDR3 spans 13 amino acids. CDR1 DFQATT and CDR2 SNEGSKA come from the germline V gene (reference sequence).

This sequence joins TRBV11-2 and TRBJ1-2; 7 positions match TRBD1. CDR1 SGHAT and CDR2 FQNNGV come from the germline V gene. The V segment lost 5 bases and the J segment 8 bases; nucleotides outside the gene matches: 5. This CDR3 contains 12 residues. The chain's CDR3 is CASSRQGSGYTF. In DNA, the CDR3 is TGTGCCAGCAGCCGACAGGGATCGGGCTACACCTTC.

The chain is built from TRBV20-1 and TRBJ1-2; D not resolved. This CDR3 is 12 amino acids long. Germline CDR1 reads DFQATT; CDR2 reads SNEGSKA (reference sequence). V lost 6 bases and J 2 bases, leaving 10 bases between the germline ends. The CDR3: CSAQWRNYGYTF. The DNA for the CDR3 is TGCAGTGCCCAATGGCGGAACTATGGCTACACCTTC.